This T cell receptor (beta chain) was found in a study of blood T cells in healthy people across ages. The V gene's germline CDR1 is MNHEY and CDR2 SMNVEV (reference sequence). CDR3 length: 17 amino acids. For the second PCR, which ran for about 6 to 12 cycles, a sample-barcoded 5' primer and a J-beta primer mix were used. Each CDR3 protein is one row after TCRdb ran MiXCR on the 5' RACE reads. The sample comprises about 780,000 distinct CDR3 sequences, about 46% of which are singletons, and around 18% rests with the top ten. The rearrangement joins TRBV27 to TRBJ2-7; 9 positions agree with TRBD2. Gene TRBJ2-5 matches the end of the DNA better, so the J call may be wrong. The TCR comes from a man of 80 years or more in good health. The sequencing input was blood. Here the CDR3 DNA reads TGTGCCAGCAGTCCCCGGTTCGGACTAGCGACGGTAGAGACCCAGTACTTC. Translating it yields CASSPRFGLATVETQYF.